Presented here are 30 T cell receptor beta chains from one specimen sequenced in a study of T cell responses to AZD1222 COVID-19 vaccine. The method was immunoSEQ multiplex PCR; TCRdb's version includes in-frame clones alone and lacks a portion of them. This sample has about 110,000 clones; 87% occur once, and the top ten carry less than 2.5%. The starting material was peripheral blood, obtained 28 days after the second AZD1222 dose. The origin of the receptors is an adult who received the AZD1222 COVID-19 vaccine.

The chain recombines TRBV28 with TRBJ2-7; 14 nucleotides align to TRBD2. Germline CDR1 is MDHEN and CDR2 is SYDVKM. The length of the CDR3 is 16 residues. The V and J ends lost 6 bases and 3 bases, in that order; junction bases with no gene match: 7. The CDR3 DNA reads as TGTGCCAGCAGAACCGTGGGACTAGCGGGAGACTACGAGCAGTACTTC. This codes for CASRTVGLAGDYEQYF.

The V gene is TRBV5-5, the J gene TRBJ1-3; D perhaps matches TRBD1 (5 bases). Trimming removed 2 bases from V and 0 bases from J, with 12 bases in between. Germline V lookup: CDR1 SGHKS, CDR2 YYEKEE (reference sequence). The CDR3 has 16 residues. CDR3 sequence (DNA): TGTGCCAGCAGCTTCACAGGAGATAGCTCTGGAAACACCATATATTTT. Its translation is CASSFTGDSSGNTIYF.

The V and J genes are TRBV2 and TRBJ2-7, with a weak D call TRBD1 (6 bases). The CDR3 covers 20 residues. Per germline, CDR1 SNHLY and CDR2 FYNNEI. The V and J ends lost 0 bases and 2 bases respectively, with 26 bases between them. CDR3 sequence (DNA): TGTGCCAGCAGTGAAGCGCTAGGGGGAAGGCCGGCAAAAGGAGCCTACGAGCAGTACTTC. This codes for CASSEALGGRPAKGAYEQYF.

In the case of this clone: Other DNA sequences in this specimen translate into the identical CDR3. This chain links TRBV6-5 with TRBJ1-2, with a weak D call TRBD1 (5 bases). The CDR3 runs to 13 residues. Trimming removed 6 bases at V and 1 base at J, with 9 bases between. Germline CDR1 MNHEY, CDR2 SVGAGI. The CDR3 region has the DNA TGTGCCAGCAGACGGGACCGTAACTATGGCTACACCTTC. Translated, it gives CASRRDRNYGYTF.

This chain uses TRBV28 with TRBJ1-5; D unresolved. Trimming stripped 5 bases from V and 3 bases from J, with 14 bases between. Germline CDR1 reads MDHEN; CDR2 reads SYDVKM. The CDR3 covers 15 residues. The DNA of the CDR3 is TGTGCCAGCAGTCCTATGGCAGGTTTCAATCAGCCCCAGCATTTT. Translated, it gives CASSPMAGFNQPQHF. The full variable domain, rest sourced from reference TRBV28 and TRBJ1-5, is DVKVTQSSRYLVKRTGEKVFLECVQDMDHENMFWYRQDPGLGLRLIYFSYDVKMKEKGDIPEGYSVSREKKERFSLILESASTNQTSMYLCASSPMAGFNQPQHFGDGTRLSIL.

This chain uses TRBV29-1 with TRBJ1-1, with D perhaps TRBD1 (5 bases). V was clipped by 6 bases and J by 6 bases, with 14 bases between them. There are 12 residues in the CDR3. The germline V gene encodes CDR1 SQVTM and CDR2 ANQGSEA. In nucleotides, the CDR3 is TGCAGCGTGGCTTTTCAGGGCTCTGAAGCTTTCTTT. Protein: CSVAFQGSEAFF.

This chain connects TRBV18 to TRBJ2-1; TRBD2 matches 13 bases. Germline CDR1 and CDR2: KGHSH and LQKENI. The CDR3 has 17 residues. V lost 8 bases and J lost 0; bases outside the gene matches: 7. The chain's CDR3 is CASAAGTSGISYNEQFF. CDR3 DNA: TGTGCCAGCGCGGCCGGGACTAGCGGGATCTCCTACAATGAGCAGTTCTTC.

V and J are TRBV9 and TRBJ2-4, with 8 positions matching TRBD2. The ends lost 0 bases at V and 3 bases at J; junction bases unmatched: 8. CDR1 is SGDLS, CDR2 YYNGEE, per germline. The CDR3 covers 17 residues. CDR3 coding DNA: TGTGCCAGCAGCGTAGGTGGTAGCGGGATGGGCAAAAACATTCAGTACTTC. As protein: CASSVGGSGMGKNIQYF.

The chain links TRBV6-6 to TRBJ1-1; D perhaps matches TRBD1 (5 bases). CDR1 and CDR2 (germline): MNHNY, SVGAGI (reference sequence). Trimming cost V 6 bases and J 0 bases, with 8 bases left between them. The CDR3 consists of 13 residues. Here the CDR3 reads CASSWGVNTEAFF. In DNA form, the CDR3 reads TGTGCCAGCAGCTGGGGGGTGAACACTGAAGCTTTCTTT.

The chain links TRBV28 to TRBJ2-1, with D hard to call. V lost 6 bases and J lost 4, with 10 bases in between. Germline loops: CDR1 MDHEN, CDR2 SYDVKM. The CDR3 runs to 13 residues. The CDR3 DNA follows: TGTGCCAGCAGCCAAGGAAATTACAATGAGCAGTTCTTC. This translates into CASSQGNYNEQFF.

The CDR3 bases are TGTGCCAGCAGCCGTACCAGCTATGGCTACACCTTC. As protein: CASSRTSYGYTF. This rearrangement joins TRBV7-2 to TRBJ1-2; D call uncertain. V lost 5 bases to trimming and J lost 4 bases, with 8 bases between them. Germline CDR1 is SGHTA and CDR2 is FQGNSA. CDR3 length: 12 amino acids.

The V gene is TRBV3-1 (or the pseudogene TRBV3-2), the J gene TRBJ2-1, with 13 positions matching TRBD2. Germline values: CDR1 LGHDT, CDR2 YNNKEL (reference sequence). The CDR3 loop spans 14 amino acids. Trimming removed 5 bases from V and 15 bases from J; junction bases left unmatched: 10. CDR3 amino acids: CASSWTSGRSKRFF. CDR3 coding DNA: TGTGCCAGCAGCTGGACTAGCGGGAGATCCAAGCGGTTCTTC.

V gene TRBV24-1 combines with J gene TRBJ1-2; weak D call: TRBD1 (5 bases). The CDR3 has 13 amino acids. Per the germline V gene, CDR1 is KGHDR and CDR2 is SFDVKD. V dropped 4 bases and J dropped 3 bases, with 8 bases sitting between them. The CDR3 sequence is CATSEWDDYGYTF. The CDR3 DNA is TGTGCCACCAGTGAGTGGGACGACTATGGCTACACCTTC.

The chain is built from TRBV7-9 and TRBJ2-1; the D is unclear. With 6 bases removed from V and 10 bases from J, the gap between germline ends came to 25 bases. CDR1 SEHNR and CDR2 FQNEAQ come from the germline V gene (reference sequence). The CDR3 sequence is 16 residues long. The CDR3 nucleotides are TGTGCCAGCAGGAGAAAGGGTCTAGGCCCCGATCCCGAGCAGTTCTTC. The encoded protein is CASRRKGLGPDPEQFF.

This chain uses TRBV2 with TRBJ2-1; 7 nucleotides align to TRBD1. The CDR3 is 15 amino acids. V shed 8 bases and J 6 bases; nucleotides not matched to a gene: 13. CDR1 is SNHLY and CDR2 is FYNNEI in the germline V gene. Written as DNA, the CDR3 is TGTGCCAGCTCCCCCCGGACAGGATCAATCAATGAGCAGTTCTTC. Protein product: CASSPRTGSINEQFF.

This chain links TRBV5-1 with TRBJ2-1, with D unclear. V gave up 0 bases and J gave up 3 bases, with 7 bases separating them. The CDR3 sequence is 14 residues long. Germline V gives CDR1 SGHRS, CDR2 YFSETQ. Here the CDR3 DNA reads TGCGCCAGCAGCTTGGAGCGTATCTACAATGAGCAGTTCTTC. Protein sequence: CASSLERIYNEQFF. The whole variable domain, remainder taken from reference TRBV5-1 and TRBJ2-1, is KAGVTQTPRYLIKTRGQQVTLSCSPISGHRSVSWYQQTPGQGLQFLFEYFSETQRNKGNFPGRFSGRQFSNSRSEMNVSTLELGDSALYLCASSLERIYNEQFFGPGTRLTVL.

The chain is built from TRBV7-8 and TRBJ1-5; maybe TRBD1 (6 bases). Germline loops: CDR1 SGHVS, CDR2 FQNEAQ. V was trimmed by 5 bases and J by 7 bases, leaving 21 bases between them. The CDR3 is 16 residues long. The CDR3 nucleotides are TGTGCCAGCAGCCCGAAAGCACAGGGTCGGGGACAGCCCCAGCATTTT. Residues: CASSPKAQGRGQPQHF.

V gene TRBV5-6 combines with J gene TRBJ2-3, with D perhaps TRBD1 (6 bases). The CDR3 is 15 amino acids. Trimming shortened V by 4 bases and J by 0 bases, and 12 bases separated the two germline ends. Germline V gene sequence: CDR1 SGHDT, CDR2 YYEEEE. The CDR3 loop reads CASSLTGLSTDTQYF. CDR3 nucleotide sequence: TGTGCCAGCAGCCTGACAGGACTTAGCACAGATACGCAGTATTTT.

This chain links TRBV6-6 with TRBJ2-1, with D possibly being TRBD2 (6 bases). Germline CDR1 and CDR2: MNHNY and SVGAGI (reference sequence). V lost 6 bases to trimming and J lost 7 bases, with 13 bases between them. CDR3 size: 13 residues. CDR3: CASRHQGLNEQFF. CDR3 bases: TGTGCCAGCAGGCACCAAGGACTAAATGAGCAGTTCTTC.

The chain links TRBV28 to TRBJ1-2, with D uncertain. CDR3 length: 12 amino acids. Germline V gives CDR1 MDHEN, CDR2 SYDVKM. V was shortened by 3 bases and J by 8 bases, with 10 bases between the two germline ends. In nucleotides, the CDR3 is TGTGCCAGCAGTTTCTGGCCGGAGGGCTACACCTTC. Residues: CASSFWPEGYTF.

The chain joins TRBV7-2 to TRBJ2-1, with D possibly matching TRBD1 (6 bases). The CDR3 totals 12 residues. Trimming took 5 bases from V and 9 from J, leaving 11 bases between them. The germline gives CDR1 SGHTA, CDR2 FQGNSA. In nucleotides, the CDR3 is TGTGCCAGCAGCCTTAGCAGGGGTGAGCAGTTCTTC. Translated, it gives CASSLSRGEQFF.

This clone was counted between two and nine times. V usage is TRBV5-1 and J usage is TRBJ2-5; TRBD2 matches at 15 bases. The CDR3 spans 19 residues. Trimming removed 3 bases from V and 2 bases from J; junction bases left unmatched: 11. Germline V gives CDR1 SGHRS, CDR2 YFSETQ. CDR3 bases: TGCGCCAGCAGCTCACTCGGACTAGCGGGAGGGCGGGAGCAAGAGACCCAGTACTTC. This translates into CASSSLGLAGGREQETQYF.

This clone has a single count. At one end the junction does not follow the germline gene, possibly because of a read error. This sequence joins TRBV5-3 and TRBJ1-5; D gene ambiguous. TRBV5-3 has ORF status, its function being uncertain. The CDR3 totals 16 residues. CDR3 sequence reads: CARRLTENYSDQPQHF. CDR3 sequence (DNA): TGTGCCAGAAGATTAACAGAGAATTATAGCGATCAGCCCCAGCATTTT.

This chain connects TRBV2 to TRBJ2-3, with a weak D call TRBD1 (7 bases). Trimming removed 4 bases at V and 5 bases at J, with 13 bases between. Germline V gene sequence: CDR1 SNHLY, CDR2 FYNNEI. The CDR3 loop spans 14 amino acids. CDR3 loop: CASSGRAGGDTQYF. CDR3 DNA: TGTGCCAGCAGTGGGAGGGCAGGGGGAGATACGCAGTATTTT. The full variable domain, completed using reference TRBV2 and TRBJ2-3, is EPEVTQTPSHQVTQMGQEVILRCVPISNHLYFYWYRQILGQKVEFLVSFYNNEISEKSEIFDDQFSVERPDGSNFTLKIRSTKLEDSAMYFCASSGRAGGDTQYFGPGTRLTVL.

The chain couples TRBV2 to TRBJ1-3; TRBD1 is a possible D gene (6 bases). The CDR3 is made up of 13 amino acids. Trimming pared 7 bases from V and 4 bases from J, leaving 11 bases between. CDR1 and CDR2 (germline): SNHLY, FYNNEI. CDR3 sequence reads: CASTGDIGNTIYF. The CDR3 DNA reads TGTGCCAGCACAGGGGACATCGGAAACACCATATATTTT.

The chain couples TRBV29-1 to TRBJ1-2, with 7 bases matching TRBD1. The CDR3 extends over 14 amino acids. Germline CDR1 reads SQVTM; CDR2 reads ANQGSEA. V dropped 4 bases and J dropped 3; count of bases not matched to a gene: 8. For the CDR3, the DNA is TGCAGCGTTGTTGTTCAGGGGGGCGACTATGGCTACACCTTC. Encoded protein: CSVVVQGGDYGYTF.

The V call is TRBV3-1 (or the pseudogene TRBV3-2), the J call TRBJ2-1; 9 bases map to TRBD2. CDR3 length equals 16 residues. With V trimmed by 3 bases and J by 3 bases, 6 bases remained unmatched. Germline CDR1 reads LGHDT; CDR2 reads YNNKEL (reference sequence). The CDR3 loop is CASSHLSGRVYNEQFF. CDR3 sequence (DNA): TGTGCCAGCAGCCACCTTAGCGGGAGAGTCTACAATGAGCAGTTCTTC.

The chain couples TRBV19 to TRBJ1-2; the D gene is possibly TRBD1 (6 bases). The CDR3 has 17 residues. The V end was cut by 3 bases, the J end by 0 bases, with 17 bases between. Germline V lookup: CDR1 LNHDA, CDR2 SQIVND (reference sequence). CDR3 residues: CASSIPSPTGANYGYTF. In DNA, the CDR3 is TGTGCCAGTAGTATTCCCTCTCCGACAGGCGCTAACTATGGCTACACCTTC.

This chain joins TRBV6-5 and TRBJ1-2, with a tentative D call TRBD1 (6 bases). The germline V and J ends were trimmed by 6 bases and 4 bases, with 18 bases remaining between them. Germline CDR1 reads MNHEY; CDR2 reads SVGAGI. The CDR3 sequence is 15 residues long. For the CDR3, the DNA is TGTGCCAGCAGCACCAACAGGGAATTTATCTATGGCTACACCTTC. Translated: CASSTNREFIYGYTF.

The CDR3 here is CAWSVEKNTEAFF. Here the CDR3 DNA reads TGTGCCTGGAGTGTAGAGAAGAACACTGAAGCTTTCTTT. J is TRBJ1-1 and V is TRBV30; D not resolved. Germline lookup yields CDR1 GTSNPN and CDR2 SVGIG (reference sequence). The CDR3 runs 13 residues. The V end was cut by 0 bases, the J end by 1 base, with 6 bases between.